Included here is one T cell receptor (beta chain) sequence, with context. The antigen is unknown. It was with 60 Vbeta and 13 Jbeta primers that the PCR ran. Repertoires were generated with immunoSEQ multiplex PCR, while TCRdb's copy carries only in-frame clones and drops some. The table lists around 110,000 clones, around 75% of them singletons. This CDR3 has 16 amino acids. Per the germline V gene, CDR1 is MGHDK and CDR2 is SYGVNS. V lost 5 bases, J lost 2 bases, and 16 bases lay in between. This sample was included in a study of cytomegalovirus exposure and HLA in healthy donors. Study-wide results and caveats: Productive rates of about 87% or about 30% were seen for most TCR beta V segments in an earlier analysis.

The TCR comes from a woman between 18 and 29 years old in good health and CMV-seronegative. The chain has TRBV25-1 and TRBJ2-1; weak D call: TRBD2 (6 bases). Sequencing was done on a sample of PBMCs. The CDR3 sequence: CASSRSGGAPYNEQFF. CDR3 nucleotides: TGTGCCAGCAGTAGATCCGGGGGTGCCCCCTACAATGAGCAGTTCTTC.